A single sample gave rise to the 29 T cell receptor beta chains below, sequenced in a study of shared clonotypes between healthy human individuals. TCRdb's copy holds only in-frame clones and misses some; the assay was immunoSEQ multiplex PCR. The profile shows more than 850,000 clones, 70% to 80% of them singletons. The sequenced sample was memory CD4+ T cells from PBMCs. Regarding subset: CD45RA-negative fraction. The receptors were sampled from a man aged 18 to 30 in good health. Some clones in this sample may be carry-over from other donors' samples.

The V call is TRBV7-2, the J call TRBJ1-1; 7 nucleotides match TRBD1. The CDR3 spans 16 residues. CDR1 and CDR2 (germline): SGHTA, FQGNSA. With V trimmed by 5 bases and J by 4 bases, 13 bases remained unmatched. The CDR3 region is CASSPWPLTGATEAFF. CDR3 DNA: TGTGCCAGCAGCCCTTGGCCCCTTACAGGGGCCACTGAAGCTTTCTTT.

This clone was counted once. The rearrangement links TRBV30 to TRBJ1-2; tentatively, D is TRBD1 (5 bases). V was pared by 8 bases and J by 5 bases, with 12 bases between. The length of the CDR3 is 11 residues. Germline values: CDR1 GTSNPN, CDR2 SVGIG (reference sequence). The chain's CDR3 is CAGLEGYGYTF. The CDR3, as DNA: TGTGCCGGTTTAGAGGGGTATGGCTACACCTTC.

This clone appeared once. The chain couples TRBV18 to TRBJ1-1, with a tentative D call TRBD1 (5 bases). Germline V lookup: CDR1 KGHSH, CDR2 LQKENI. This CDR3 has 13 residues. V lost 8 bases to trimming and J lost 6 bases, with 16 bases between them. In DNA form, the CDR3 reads TGTGCCAGCCAGACAGTGGGGACTTCTGAAGCTTTCTTT. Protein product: CASQTVGTSEAFF.

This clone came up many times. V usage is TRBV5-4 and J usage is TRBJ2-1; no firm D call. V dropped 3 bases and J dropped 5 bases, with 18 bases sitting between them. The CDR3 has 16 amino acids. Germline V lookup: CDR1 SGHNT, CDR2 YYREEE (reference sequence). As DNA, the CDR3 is TGTGCCAGCAGCTCCGGGCTCCGAGGTCCCAACAATGAGCAGTTCTTC. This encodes CASSSGLRGPNNEQFF.

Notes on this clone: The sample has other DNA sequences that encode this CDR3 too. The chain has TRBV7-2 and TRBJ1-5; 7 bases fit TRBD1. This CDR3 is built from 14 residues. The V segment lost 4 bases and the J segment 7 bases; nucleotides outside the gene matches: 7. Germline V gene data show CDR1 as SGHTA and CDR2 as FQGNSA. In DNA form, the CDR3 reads TGTGCCAGCAGCTCCCGACAGGGAGGGCAGCCCCAGCATTTT. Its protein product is CASSSRQGGQPQHF.

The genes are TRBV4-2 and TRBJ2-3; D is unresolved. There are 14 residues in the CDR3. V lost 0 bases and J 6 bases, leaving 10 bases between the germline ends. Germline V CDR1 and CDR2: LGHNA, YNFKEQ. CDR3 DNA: TGTGCCAGCAGCCAAGAAGTTAGGTCGGATACGCAGTATTTT. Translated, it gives CASSQEVRSDTQYF.

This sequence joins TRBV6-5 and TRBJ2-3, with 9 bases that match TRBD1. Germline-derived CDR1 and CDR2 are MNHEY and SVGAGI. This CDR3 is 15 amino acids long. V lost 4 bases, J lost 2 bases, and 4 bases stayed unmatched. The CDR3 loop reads CASSWDRAVTDTQYF. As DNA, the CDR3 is TGTGCCAGCAGTTGGGACAGGGCAGTCACAGATACGCAGTATTTT.

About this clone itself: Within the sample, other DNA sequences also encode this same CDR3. CDR3 sequence reads: CASSVGASSTDTQYF. CDR3 DNA: TGTGCCAGCAGCGTAGGGGCATCTAGCACAGATACGCAGTATTTT. V and J are TRBV9 and TRBJ2-3; D is undetermined. The CDR3 contains 15 residues. V was shortened by 0 bases and J by 0 bases, with 8 bases between the two germline ends. Looked up from germline, CDR1 is SGDLS and CDR2 is YYNGEE.

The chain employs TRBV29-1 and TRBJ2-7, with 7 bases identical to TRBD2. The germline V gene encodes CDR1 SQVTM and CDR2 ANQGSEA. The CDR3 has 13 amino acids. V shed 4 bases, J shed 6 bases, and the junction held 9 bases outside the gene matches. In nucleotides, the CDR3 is TGCAGCGTTGGGGAGGGTCTAGGTTCCGAGCAGTACTTC. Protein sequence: CSVGEGLGSEQYF.

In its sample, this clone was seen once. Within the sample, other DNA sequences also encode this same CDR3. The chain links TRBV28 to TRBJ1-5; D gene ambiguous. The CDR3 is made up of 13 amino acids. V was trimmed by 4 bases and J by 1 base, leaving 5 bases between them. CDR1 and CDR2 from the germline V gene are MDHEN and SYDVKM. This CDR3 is CASSSPSNQPQHF. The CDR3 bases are TGTGCCAGCAGTTCTCCAAGCAATCAGCCCCAGCATTTT.

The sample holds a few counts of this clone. CDR3 sequence reads: CASSLGEGLRDGEQYF. The CDR3 DNA reads as TGTGCCAGCAGCTTGGGTGAGGGACTAAGGGATGGCGAGCAGTACTTC. This chain uses TRBV5-4 with TRBJ2-7, with 7 bases fitting TRBD2. The germline V gene has CDR1 SGHNT and CDR2 YYREEE (reference sequence). The V segment lost 0 bases and the J segment 6 bases; nucleotides outside the gene matches: 12. This CDR3 has 16 residues.

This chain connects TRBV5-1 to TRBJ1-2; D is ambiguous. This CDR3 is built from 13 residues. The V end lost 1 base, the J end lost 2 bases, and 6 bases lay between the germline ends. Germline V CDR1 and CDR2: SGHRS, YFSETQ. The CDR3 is CASSLSGNYGYTF. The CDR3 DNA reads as TGCGCCAGCAGCTTGTCCGGGAACTATGGCTACACCTTC.

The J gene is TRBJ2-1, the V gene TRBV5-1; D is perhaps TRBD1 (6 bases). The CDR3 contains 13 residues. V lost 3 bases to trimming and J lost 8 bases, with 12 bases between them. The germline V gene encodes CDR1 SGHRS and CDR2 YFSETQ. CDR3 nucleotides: TGCGCCAGCAGCTCGGCGGCAGGGGATGAGCAGTTCTTC. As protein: CASSSAAGDEQFF.

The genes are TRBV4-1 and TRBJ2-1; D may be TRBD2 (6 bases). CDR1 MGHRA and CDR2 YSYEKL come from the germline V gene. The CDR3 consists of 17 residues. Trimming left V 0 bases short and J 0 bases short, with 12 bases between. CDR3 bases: TGCGCCAGCAGCCAAGAGGGGGGATCCAGCTCCTACAATGAGCAGTTCTTC. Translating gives CASSQEGGSSSYNEQFF.

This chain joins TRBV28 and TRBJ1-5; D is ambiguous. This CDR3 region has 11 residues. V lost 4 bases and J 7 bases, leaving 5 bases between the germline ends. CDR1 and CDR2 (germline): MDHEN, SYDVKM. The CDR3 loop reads CASSSGQPQHF. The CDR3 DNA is TGTGCCAGCAGTTCCGGGCAGCCCCAGCATTTT.

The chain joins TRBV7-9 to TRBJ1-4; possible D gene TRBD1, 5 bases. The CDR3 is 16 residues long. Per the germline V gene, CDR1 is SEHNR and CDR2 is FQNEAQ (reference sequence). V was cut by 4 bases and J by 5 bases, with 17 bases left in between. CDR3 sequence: CASSYRPGLTNEKLFF. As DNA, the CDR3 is TGTGCCAGCAGCTATAGACCGGGACTCACAAATGAAAAACTGTTTTTT.

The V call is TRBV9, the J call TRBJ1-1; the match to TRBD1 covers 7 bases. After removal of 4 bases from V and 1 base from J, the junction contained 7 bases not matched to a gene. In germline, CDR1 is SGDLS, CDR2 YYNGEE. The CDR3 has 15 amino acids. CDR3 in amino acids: CASSSTGQQNTEAFF. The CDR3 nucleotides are TGTGCCAGCAGCTCGACGGGACAGCAGAACACTGAAGCTTTCTTT.

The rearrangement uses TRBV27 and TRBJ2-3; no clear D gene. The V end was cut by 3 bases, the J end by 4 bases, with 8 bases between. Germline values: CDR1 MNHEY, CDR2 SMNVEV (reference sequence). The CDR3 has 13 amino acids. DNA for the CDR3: TGTGCCAGCAGTTTCAAATCACCAGATACGCAGTATTTT. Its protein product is CASSFKSPDTQYF.

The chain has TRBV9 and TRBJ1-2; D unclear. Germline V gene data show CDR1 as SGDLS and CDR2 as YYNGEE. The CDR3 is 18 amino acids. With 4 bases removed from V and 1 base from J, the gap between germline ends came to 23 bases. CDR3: CASSPKREELILNYGYTF. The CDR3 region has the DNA TGTGCCAGCAGCCCCAAAAGGGAGGAGTTGATACTTAACTATGGCTACACCTTC.

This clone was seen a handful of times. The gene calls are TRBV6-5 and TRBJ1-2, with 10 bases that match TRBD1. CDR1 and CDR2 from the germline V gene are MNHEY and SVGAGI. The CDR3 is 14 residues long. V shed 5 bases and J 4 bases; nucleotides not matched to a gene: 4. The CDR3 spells CASSRGTGAYGYTF. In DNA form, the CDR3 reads TGTGCCAGCAGTCGGGGGACAGGGGCCTATGGCTACACCTTC.

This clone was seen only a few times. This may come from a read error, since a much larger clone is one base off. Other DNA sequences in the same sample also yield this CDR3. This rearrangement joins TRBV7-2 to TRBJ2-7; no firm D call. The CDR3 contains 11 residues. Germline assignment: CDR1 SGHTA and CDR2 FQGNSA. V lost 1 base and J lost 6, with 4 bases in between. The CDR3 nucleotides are TGTGCCAGCAGCTTAGTAGGCGAGCAGTACTTC. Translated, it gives CASSLVGEQYF.

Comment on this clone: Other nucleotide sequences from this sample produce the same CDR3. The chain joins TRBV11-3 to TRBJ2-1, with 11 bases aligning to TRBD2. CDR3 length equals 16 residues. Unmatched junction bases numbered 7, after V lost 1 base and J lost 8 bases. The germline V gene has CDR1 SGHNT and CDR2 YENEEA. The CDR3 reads CASSLGVSGRDDEQFF. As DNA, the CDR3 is TGTGCCAGCAGCTTAGGGGTTAGCGGGAGGGATGATGAGCAGTTCTTC.

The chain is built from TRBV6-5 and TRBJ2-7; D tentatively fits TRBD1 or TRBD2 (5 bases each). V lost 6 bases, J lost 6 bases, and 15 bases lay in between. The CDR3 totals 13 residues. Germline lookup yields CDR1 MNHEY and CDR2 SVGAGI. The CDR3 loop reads CASRRDPVGEQYF. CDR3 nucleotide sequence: TGTGCCAGCAGACGGGACCCCGTGGGCGAGCAGTACTTC.

CDR3 nucleotides: TGTGCCAGCAGACTGAACCGGGACAGGGCTCACGAGCAGTACTTC. Protein sequence: CASRLNRDRAHEQYF. This chain connects TRBV6-5 to TRBJ2-7; 9 bases are a match to TRBD1. The CDR3 totals 15 residues. CDR1 is MNHEY, CDR2 SVGAGI, per germline. V lost 6 bases, J lost 5 bases, and 11 bases stayed unmatched.

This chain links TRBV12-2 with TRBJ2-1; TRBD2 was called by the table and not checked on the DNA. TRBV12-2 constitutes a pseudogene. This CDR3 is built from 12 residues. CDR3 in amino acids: CASRAPYNEQFF. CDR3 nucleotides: TGTGCAAGTCGCGCGCCCTACAATGAGCAGTTCTTC.

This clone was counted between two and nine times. The CDR3 protein is CASSRLRLAVNNEQFF. The CDR3 DNA reads TGCGCCAGCAGCAGACTCCGACTAGCGGTTAACAATGAGCAGTTCTTC. This sequence joins TRBV5-1 and TRBJ2-1; 9 bases fit TRBD2. The germline gives CDR1 SGHRS, CDR2 YFSETQ. Trimming removed 4 bases from V and 5 bases from J; junction bases left unmatched: 10. The CDR3 extends over 16 amino acids.

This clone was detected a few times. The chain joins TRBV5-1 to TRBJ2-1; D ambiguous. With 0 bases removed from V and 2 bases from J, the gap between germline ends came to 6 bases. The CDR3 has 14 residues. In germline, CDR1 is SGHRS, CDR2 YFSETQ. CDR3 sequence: CASSLAYAYNEQFF. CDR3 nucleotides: TGCGCCAGCAGCTTGGCGTACGCCTACAATGAGCAGTTCTTC.

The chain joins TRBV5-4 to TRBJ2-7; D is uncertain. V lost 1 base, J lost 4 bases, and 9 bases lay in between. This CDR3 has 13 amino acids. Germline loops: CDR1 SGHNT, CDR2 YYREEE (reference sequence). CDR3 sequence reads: CASSLLPGYEQYF. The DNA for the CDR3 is TGTGCCAGCAGCTTGTTGCCAGGATACGAGCAGTACTTC.

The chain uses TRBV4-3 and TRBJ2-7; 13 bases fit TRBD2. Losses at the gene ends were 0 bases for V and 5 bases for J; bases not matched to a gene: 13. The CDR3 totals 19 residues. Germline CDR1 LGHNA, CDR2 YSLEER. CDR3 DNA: TGCGCCAGCAGCCAAGATACGCCGAAAGGACTAGCGGGAGTTAACGAGCAGTACTTC. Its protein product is CASSQDTPKGLAGVNEQYF.